This note documents a single TCR beta chain sequence. The antigen it binds to is not known. Base qualities are missing; no much larger clone stands one base away. The sample belongs to a study of cytomegalovirus exposure and HLA in healthy donors (dated by TCRdb to 2015 to 2018). The study in broad terms: An earlier analysis of approximately 640 of the donors reported 250 to 300 Gb of sequence data and 117 million unique TCR beta sequences from 150 million to 200 million T cells. HLA typing included class I and class II loci at four-digit resolution. Of the approximately 400 genotyped donors, 80% to 90% were placed in the genetic ancestry cluster associated with self-reported Caucasian donors. Among 398 genotyped donors of the cohort, an average of approximately 240,000 unique TCR beta nucleotide sequences were sequenced per donor, around 20% of them non-productive. A later genetic analysis used genome-wide SNP genotypes for about three fifths of the 666 donors, treating that subset as a discovery cohort. An earlier analysis of some 500 of the donors used high-throughput TCR beta sequencing to judge whether each TCR beta V gene segment behaved as functional or pseudogenic. An early release covering roughly 640 HLA-typed donors comprised about 290 gigabases of sequencing data and approximately 85 million unique TCR sequences. Roughly 5 DR-DQ haplotypes were treated as single units for association and clustering because of strong linkage in the cohort. Typing coverage varied by locus: about 629-640 donors for A, B, C, DRB1 and DQB1; 500 to 550 for DQA1; more than 600 for DPA1; under 490 for DPB1. Donor age, sex, ethnicity and CMV serostatus were compiled together with the repertoire data. In addition to the first cohort of several hundred subjects, a separate validation cohort of around 110 different subjects was used. The study combined high-throughput TCR immunosequencing, statistical association of individual TCRs with disease status, and machine learning to predict cytomegalovirus infection status. The later analysis used no new phenotypic data to find candidate immune exposures, relying instead on TCR beta sequences and their occurrence across donors. The T cell repertoires of several hundred subjects were profiled by immunosequencing and related to cytomegalovirus serostatus. In a later analysis, previously published TCR beta repertoires from 550 to 700 donors were re-analyzed and high-resolution HLA genotyping was added so that TCR occurrence patterns could be studied. All discovery cohort repertoires had been generated on a single sequencing platform. The aim of the study was to test whether cataloging public T cell receptors could identify signatures of past pathogen exposure. Here is what the overall study found, with its caveats: A later analysis associated 16,951 TCR beta sequences with specific HLA alleles at a false discovery rate of 0.05. In vitro tests confirmed that a few of the cytomegalovirus-associated TCR beta chains recognize cytomegalovirus antigens. The classifier was reported to diagnose cytomegalovirus status with high specificity and sensitivity in both the original cohort and the validation cohort. Compared with equally common non-associated chains, HLA-associated TCR beta chains in a later analysis were more clonally expanded and had lower generation probabilities. The study listed around 160 TCR beta chains as associated with cytomegalovirus. Over 15 rarely observed V segments, including chromosome 9 orphons, were excluded from the earlier analysis of just under 600 of the donors because counts were too low. A cluster of highly shared sequence variants was judged likely to represent a technical artifact of the sequencing pipeline. In a later analysis, TCR association rates were found to vary across HLA loci, with the most associated TCRs seen for DRB1 alleles and the fewest for HLA-C alleles. While some public TCRs were present in many individuals, most TCR sequences turned up only very rarely across donors. The authors suggested that the approach could potentially be generalized to other disease states and immunological phenotypes. According to a later analysis, parvovirus B19, influenza, CMV and Epstein-Barr virus appeared linked to several top co-occurrence clusters. Assigning TCR associations to individual alleles was difficult when HLA alleles, especially DR and DQ, strongly co-occurred. A later analysis found that most CMV-associated TCR beta chains appeared HLA-restricted, with HLA associations seemingly driven largely by CMV exposure. CMV serostatus was the only immune exposure information available for the cohort. In a later genetic analysis, a missense DCLRE1C variant was associated with V-gene and J-gene trimming of TCR beta chains, and the association was replicated in an independent cohort. In this cohort, only TCR beta chains were sequenced, and detectable features were limited by the absence of alpha or paired-chain data. The 87-base-pair reads could not distinguish some IMGT-functional V segments, including TRBV6-2 and TRBV6-3, so those segments were excluded. The presence/absence analyses assumed that sequencing depth was roughly uniform across donors, and that assumption may not be true. Linkage disequilibrium might explain the correlated functional status among segregating V segments, but an unknown experimental factor could not be excluded. A further reported finding was that TCR beta sequences accurately predicted the HLA-A and HLA-B alleles for most subjects in the first cohort. HLA typing was unavailable for some donors at each locus, so association tests used only the typed subset. An earlier analysis of approximately 530 of the donors showed that most TCR beta V segments appeared in productive rearrangements either about 90% or about 30% of the time, which broadly matched IMGT annotations. According to a later genetic analysis, donors in an Asian-associated ancestry cluster had fewer N-insertions in productive TCRs than the roughly 670-donor mean.

V lost 5 bases and J lost 2 bases; the stretch between them is 11 bases long. The CDR3 goes from the cysteine to the phenylalanine over 13 residues. The only DNA kept is the CDR3, 39 bases in frame from the first base. CDR1 and CDR2 are read off the germline V gene as SQVTM and ANQGSEA. The cohort consisted of fewer than 700 healthy bone marrow donors. Cohort members were all nominally healthy when sampled, although unrecorded immune exposures were likely present. The donor tested CMV seropositive, placing the donor among the 289 seropositive members of the cohort. Every donor gave a peripheral blood sample, and the peripheral blood mononuclear cells from that sample were used for TCR beta sequencing. The Qiagen DNeasy Blood Extraction Kit was used to extract genomic DNA from the blood cell samples. Receptors were amplified or captured by the immunoSEQ multiplex PCR assay. For the multiplex PCR, a mixture combining 60 forward primers for TCR Vbeta segments and 13 reverse primers for TCR Jbeta segments was used. A multiplex PCR assay on genomic DNA amplified the CDR3 region of rearranged TCR beta genes. Amplified TCR beta libraries were sequenced as 87-base-pair reads on the Illumina HiSeq System. The authors' pipeline ran thus. A later analysis tallied around 87 million unique TCR beta chains across the 666 repertoires, and about 12 million of those chains were shared by two or more donors. Raw reads were error-corrected and collapsed into unique sequences with a nearest-neighbor algorithm that merged closely related sequences to remove PCR and sequencing errors. CDR3 sequences were aligned to IMGT reference sequences to assign V, D and J gene segments. For a sequence to be retained, at least a six-nucleotide match to both a V gene segment and a J gene segment was required. Rearrangements were classified as productive when the CDR3 lacked stop codons and remained in frame with V and J, and all other rearrangements were classified as non-productive. Following IMGT convention, CDR3 was defined as the stretch from the second conserved V-encoded cysteine up to the conserved J-encoded phenylalanine. In an earlier analysis of some 550 of the donors, sequences lacking an unambiguous match to a single V gene segment were excluded. An earlier analysis of approximately 590 of the donors classified V segments as functional when productive rearrangements were above 56.7% and as segregating when the standard deviation between donors was above 5%. A statistical classification framework was built to diagnose cytomegalovirus status from the catalog of TCR beta chain sequences. A later analysis assigned V and J genes by comparing TCR nucleotide sequences with IMGT/GENE-DB human TR gene sequences. Using the TCRdist pipeline, a later analysis assigned CDR3 sequences along with most-parsimonious VDJ recombination scenarios. A later analysis defined each TCR beta chain by its CDR3 amino acid sequence plus V-gene family, and excluded reads lacking a unique V-gene family. To address suspected cross-contamination and a sequencing artifact, a later analysis removed roughly 580 highly shared, low-generation-probability nucleotide sequences. For each public chain, a later analysis derived a clonal expansion index from normalized ranks of inferred template counts within each repertoire. In a later analysis, generation probabilities were computed using a VDJ recombination model fitted to out-of-frame rearrangements, and the results were checked against IGoR. In a later analysis, TCR-TCR, TCR-HLA and TCR-CMV co-occurrence was scored with hypergeometric tests, and a repertoire-size bias correction was applied to TCR pairs. False discovery rates were estimated in a later analysis by permuting HLA or CMV assignments 20 times. A later analysis grouped co-occurring TCRs with DBSCAN, adding TCRdist sequence similarity when clustering within HLA-allele-positive subsets. For co-occurrence clustering, repertoires with fewer than 30,000 or more than 120,000 public chains were excluded, along with four or five repertoires with anomalous nucleotide sharing. TCRdb re-hosts the immuneACCESS table, in-frame sequences only. Its copies lack some clones; in the studies checked, an unresolved V gene accounts for under half of them, and the cause for the rest is not known. V, J and clone size are taken as reported in that table, and D and trimming were inferred from the DNA itself. The sample records fewer than 200,000 clones, roughly 79% of which are singletons. The ten largest clones take up 0.98% of the sample.

The material sequenced was PBMCs. The chain is encoded by TRBV29-1 joined to TRBJ2-3, with a tentative D gene TRBD2 over 5 matching bases. This clonotype was sampled from a woman aged 45-59 years in good health and CMV-seropositive. The CDR3 region has the sequence CSVSAETTDTQYF. Read as DNA, the sequence is TGCAGCGTTTCAGCGGAAACCACAGATACGCAGTATTTT.